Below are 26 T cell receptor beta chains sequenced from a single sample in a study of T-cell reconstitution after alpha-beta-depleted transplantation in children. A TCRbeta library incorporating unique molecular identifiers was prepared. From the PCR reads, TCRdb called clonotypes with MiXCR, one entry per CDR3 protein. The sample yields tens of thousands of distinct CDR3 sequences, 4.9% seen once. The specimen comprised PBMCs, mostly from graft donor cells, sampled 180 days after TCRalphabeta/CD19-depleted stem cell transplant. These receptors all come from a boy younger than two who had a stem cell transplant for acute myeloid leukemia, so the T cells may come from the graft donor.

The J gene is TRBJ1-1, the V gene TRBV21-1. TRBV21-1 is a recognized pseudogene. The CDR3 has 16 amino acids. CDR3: CASSKNVVTRNTEAFF. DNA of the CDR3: TGTGCCAGCAGCAAAAACGTCGTGACGAGGAACACTGAAGCTTTCTTT.

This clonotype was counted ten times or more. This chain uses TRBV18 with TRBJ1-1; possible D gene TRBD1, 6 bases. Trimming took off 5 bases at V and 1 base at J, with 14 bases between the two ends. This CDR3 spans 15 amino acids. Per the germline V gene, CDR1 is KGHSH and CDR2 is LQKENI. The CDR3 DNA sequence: TGTGCCAGCTCATTTCGGGGGCAAGGGAACACTGAAGCTTTCTTT. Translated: CASSFRGQGNTEAFF.

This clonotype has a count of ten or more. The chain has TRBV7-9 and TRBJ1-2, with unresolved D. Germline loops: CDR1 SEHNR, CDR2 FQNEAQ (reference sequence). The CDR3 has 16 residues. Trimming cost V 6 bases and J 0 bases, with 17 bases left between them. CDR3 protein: CASSRTVGRANYGYTF. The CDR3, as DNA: TGTGCCAGCAGTCGAACGGTCGGCCGGGCTAACTATGGCTACACCTTC.

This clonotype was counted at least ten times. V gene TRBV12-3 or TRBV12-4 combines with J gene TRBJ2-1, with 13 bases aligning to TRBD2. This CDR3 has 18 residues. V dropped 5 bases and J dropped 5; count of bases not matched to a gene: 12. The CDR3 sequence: CASSEPGLAGSFNNEQFF. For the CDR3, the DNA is TGTGCCAGCAGTGAACCGGGACTAGCGGGGAGCTTCAACAATGAGCAGTTCTTC.

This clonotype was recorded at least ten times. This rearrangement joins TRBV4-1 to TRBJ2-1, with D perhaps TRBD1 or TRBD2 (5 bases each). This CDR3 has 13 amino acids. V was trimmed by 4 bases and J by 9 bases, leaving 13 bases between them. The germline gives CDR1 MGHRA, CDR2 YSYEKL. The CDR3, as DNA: TGCGCCAGCAGCCCTACTTCGAGGGGTGAGCAGTTCTTC. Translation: CASSPTSRGEQFF.

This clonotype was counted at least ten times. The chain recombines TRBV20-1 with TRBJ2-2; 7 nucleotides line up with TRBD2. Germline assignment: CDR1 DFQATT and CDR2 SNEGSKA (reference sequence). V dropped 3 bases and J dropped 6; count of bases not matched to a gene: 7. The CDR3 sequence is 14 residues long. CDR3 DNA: TGCAGTGCTAGGACTCCCGCGGGGGCCGGGGAGCTGTTTTTT. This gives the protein CSARTPAGAGELFF.

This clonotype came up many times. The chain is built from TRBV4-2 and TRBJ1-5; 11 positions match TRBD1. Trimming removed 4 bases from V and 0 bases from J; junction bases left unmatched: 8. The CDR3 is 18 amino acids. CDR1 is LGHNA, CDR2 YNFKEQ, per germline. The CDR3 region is CASSRWTGGTYSNQPQHF. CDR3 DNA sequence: TGTGCCAGCAGCCGTTGGACAGGGGGCACTTATAGCAATCAGCCCCAGCATTTT.

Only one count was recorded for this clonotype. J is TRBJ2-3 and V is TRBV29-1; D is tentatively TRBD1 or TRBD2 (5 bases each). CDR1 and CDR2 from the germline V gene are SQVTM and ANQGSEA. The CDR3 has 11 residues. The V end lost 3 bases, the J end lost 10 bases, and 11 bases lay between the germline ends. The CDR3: CSVEWGKAQYF. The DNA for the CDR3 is TGCAGCGTTGAGTGGGGGAAGGCGCAGTATTTT.

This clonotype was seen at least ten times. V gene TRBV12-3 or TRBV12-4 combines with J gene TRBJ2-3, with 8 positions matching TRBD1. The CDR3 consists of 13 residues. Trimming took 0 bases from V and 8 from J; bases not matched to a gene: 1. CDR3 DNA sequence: TGTGCCAGCAGTTTAGCGCAGGGGGCTACGCAGTATTTT. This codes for CASSLAQGATQYF.

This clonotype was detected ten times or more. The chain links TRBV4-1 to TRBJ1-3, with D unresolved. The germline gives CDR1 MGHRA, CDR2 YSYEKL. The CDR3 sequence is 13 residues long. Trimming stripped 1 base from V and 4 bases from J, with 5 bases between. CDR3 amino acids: CASSQVAGNTIYF. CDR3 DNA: TGCGCCAGCAGCCAAGTAGCGGGAAACACCATATATTTT.

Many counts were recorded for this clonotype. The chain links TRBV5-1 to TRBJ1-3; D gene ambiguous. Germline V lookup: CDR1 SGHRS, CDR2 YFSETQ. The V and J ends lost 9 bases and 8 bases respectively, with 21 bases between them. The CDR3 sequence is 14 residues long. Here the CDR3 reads CATPPGEAADTIYF. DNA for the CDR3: TGCGCCACCCCGCCCGGGGAAGCCGCAGACACCATATATTTT.

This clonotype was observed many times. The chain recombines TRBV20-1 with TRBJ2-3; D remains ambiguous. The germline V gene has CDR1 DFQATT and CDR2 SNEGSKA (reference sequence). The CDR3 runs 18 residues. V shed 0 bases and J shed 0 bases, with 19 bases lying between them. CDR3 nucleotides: TGCAGTGCTAGAGAAACCATTCTTAGTGCTTTTAGCACAGATACGCAGTATTTT. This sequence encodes CSARETILSAFSTDTQYF.

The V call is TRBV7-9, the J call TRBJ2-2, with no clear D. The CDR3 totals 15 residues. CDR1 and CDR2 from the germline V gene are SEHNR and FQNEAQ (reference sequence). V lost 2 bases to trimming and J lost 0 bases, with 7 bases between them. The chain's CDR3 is CASSLISANTGELFF. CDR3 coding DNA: TGTGCCAGCAGCTTAATCAGCGCGAACACCGGGGAGCTGTTTTTT.

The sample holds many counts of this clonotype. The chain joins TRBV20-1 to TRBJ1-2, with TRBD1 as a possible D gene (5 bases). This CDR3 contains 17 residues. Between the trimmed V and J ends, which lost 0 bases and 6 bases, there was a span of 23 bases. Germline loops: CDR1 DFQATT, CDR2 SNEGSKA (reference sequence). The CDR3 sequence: CSARDMGQHPPGDGYTF. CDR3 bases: TGCAGTGCTAGAGATATGGGGCAGCATCCACCCGGGGATGGCTACACCTTC.

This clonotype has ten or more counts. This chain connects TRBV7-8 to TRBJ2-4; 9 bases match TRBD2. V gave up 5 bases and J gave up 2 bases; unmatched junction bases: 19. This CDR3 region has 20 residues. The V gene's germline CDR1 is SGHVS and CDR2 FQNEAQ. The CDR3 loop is CASSTRQVGRGLATKNIQYF. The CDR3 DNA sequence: TGTGCCAGCAGCACCCGACAGGTGGGGAGGGGACTAGCCACCAAAAACATTCAGTACTTC.

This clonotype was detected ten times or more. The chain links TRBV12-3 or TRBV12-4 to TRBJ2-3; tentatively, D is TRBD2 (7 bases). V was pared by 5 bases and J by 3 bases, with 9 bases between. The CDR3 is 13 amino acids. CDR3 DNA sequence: TGTGCCAGCAGTAAGGGGGGGACAGATACGCAGTATTTT. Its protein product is CASSKGGTDTQYF.

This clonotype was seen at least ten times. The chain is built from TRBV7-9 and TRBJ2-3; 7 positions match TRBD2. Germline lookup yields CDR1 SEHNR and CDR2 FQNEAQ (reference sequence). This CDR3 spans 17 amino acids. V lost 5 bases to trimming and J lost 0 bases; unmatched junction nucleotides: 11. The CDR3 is CASSLMGLTSSTDTQYF. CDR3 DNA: TGTGCCAGCAGCCTAATGGGACTAACTAGTAGCACAGATACGCAGTATTTT.

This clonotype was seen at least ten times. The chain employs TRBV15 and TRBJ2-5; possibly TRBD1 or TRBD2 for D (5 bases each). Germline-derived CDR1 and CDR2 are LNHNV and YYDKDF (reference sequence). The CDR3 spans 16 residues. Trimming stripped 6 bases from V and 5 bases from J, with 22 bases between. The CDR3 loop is CATREGFSGPRETQYF. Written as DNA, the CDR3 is TGTGCCACCAGAGAGGGGTTTTCCGGGCCACGGGAGACCCAGTACTTC. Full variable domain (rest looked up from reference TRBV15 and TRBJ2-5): DAMVIQNPRYQVTQFGKPVTLSCSQTLNHNVMYWYQQKSSQAPKLLFHYYDKDFNNEADTPDNFQSRRPNTSFCFLDIRSPGLGDTAMYLCATREGFSGPRETQYFGPGTRLLVL.

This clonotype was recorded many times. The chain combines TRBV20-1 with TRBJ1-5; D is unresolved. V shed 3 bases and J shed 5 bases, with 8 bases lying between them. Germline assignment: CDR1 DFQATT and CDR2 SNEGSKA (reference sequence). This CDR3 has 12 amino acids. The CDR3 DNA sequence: TGCAGTGCTAGCGCGGCGTATCAGCCCCAGCATTTT. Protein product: CSASAAYQPQHF.

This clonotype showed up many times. The CDR3 loop is CASSLRQGHYEQYV. CDR3 DNA: TGTGCCAGCAGCTTGCGACAGGGTCACTACGAGCAGTACGTC. The V gene is TRBV7-6, the J gene TRBJ2-7; 7 bases fit TRBD1. Trimming cost V 3 bases and J 3 bases; bases outside gene matches: 5. The germline gives CDR1 SGHVS, CDR2 FNYEAQ. CDR3 length: 14 residues.

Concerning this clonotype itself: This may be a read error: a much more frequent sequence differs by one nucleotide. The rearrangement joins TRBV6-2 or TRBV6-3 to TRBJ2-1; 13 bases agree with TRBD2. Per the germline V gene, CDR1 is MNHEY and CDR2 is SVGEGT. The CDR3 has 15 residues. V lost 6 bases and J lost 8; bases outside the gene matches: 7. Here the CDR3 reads CASSPRLAGGYEQFF. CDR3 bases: TGTGCCAGCAGCCCCCGACTAGCGGGGGGCTATGAGCAGTTCTTC.

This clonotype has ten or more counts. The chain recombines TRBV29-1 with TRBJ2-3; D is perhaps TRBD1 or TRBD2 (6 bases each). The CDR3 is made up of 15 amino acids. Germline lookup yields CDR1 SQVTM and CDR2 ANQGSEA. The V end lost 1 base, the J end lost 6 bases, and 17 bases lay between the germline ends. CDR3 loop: CSVEAKGLGGDTQYF. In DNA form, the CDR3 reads TGCAGCGTTGAAGCTAAAGGATTGGGGGGCGATACGCAGTATTTT.

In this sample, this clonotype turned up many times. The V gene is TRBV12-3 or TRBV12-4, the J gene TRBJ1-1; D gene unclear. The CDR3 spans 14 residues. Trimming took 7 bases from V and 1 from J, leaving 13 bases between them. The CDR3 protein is CASTFWVRNTEAFF. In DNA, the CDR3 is TGTGCCAGCACTTTTTGGGTGAGGAACACTGAAGCTTTCTTT.

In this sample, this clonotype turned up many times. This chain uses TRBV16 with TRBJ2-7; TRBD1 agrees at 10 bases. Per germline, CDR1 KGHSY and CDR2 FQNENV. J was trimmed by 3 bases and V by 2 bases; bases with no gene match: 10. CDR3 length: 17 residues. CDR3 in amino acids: CASSQPPGTGVLYEQYV. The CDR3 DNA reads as TGTGCCAGCAGCCAACCTCCCGGGACAGGGGTTCTCTACGAGCAGTACGTC.

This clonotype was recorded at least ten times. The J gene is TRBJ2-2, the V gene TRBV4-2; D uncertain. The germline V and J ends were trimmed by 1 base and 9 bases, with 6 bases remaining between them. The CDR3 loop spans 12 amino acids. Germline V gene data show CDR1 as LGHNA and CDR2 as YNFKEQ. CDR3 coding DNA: TGTGCCAGCAGCCAAGGGAGTAGGGAGCTGTTTTTT. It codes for CASSQGSRELFF.

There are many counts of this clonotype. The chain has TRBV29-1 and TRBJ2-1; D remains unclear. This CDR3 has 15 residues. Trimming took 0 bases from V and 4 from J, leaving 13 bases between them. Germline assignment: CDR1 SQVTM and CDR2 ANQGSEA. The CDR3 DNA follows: TGCAGCGTTGAAGATGGGTGGGGAAGTTACAATGAGCAGTTCTTC. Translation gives CSVEDGWGSYNEQFF.